One sample yielded the 21 T cell receptor beta chains listed below, sequenced in a study of blood T cell repertoires in COVID-19. Profiling relied on immunoSEQ multiplex PCR, and the TCRdb table lists in-frame clones only, not all of them. This sample has about 360,000 clones; 88% occur once, and the top ten carry approximately 2.1%. Sequencing used PBMCs or T cells enriched from blood (not recorded which). The origin of the receptors is a woman aged 40 to 55 with acute COVID-19.

V and J are TRBV19 and TRBJ1-2; D remains ambiguous. Germline loops: CDR1 LNHDA, CDR2 SQIVND (reference sequence). Trimming left V 7 bases short and J 5 bases short, with 11 bases between. The CDR3 is made up of 12 amino acids. The CDR3 DNA follows: TGTGCCAGTACCCTTGGGCTGTATGGCTACACCTTC. Residues: CASTLGLYGYTF. The variable domain in full, completed from reference TRBV19 and TRBJ1-2, reads DGGITQSPKYLFRKEGQNVTLSCEQNLNHDAMYWYRQDPGQGLRLIYYSQIVNDFQKGDIAEGYSVSREKKESFPLTVTSAQKNPTAFYLCASTLGLYGYTFGSGTRLTVV.

This CDR3 reads CASSLRGASVAFF. CDR3 sequence (DNA): TGTGCCAGCAGTTTAAGGGGCGCGTCGGTAGCTTTCTTT. The chain couples TRBV12-3 or TRBV12-4 to TRBJ1-1; D might be TRBD1 (5 bases). Trimming removed 2 bases from V and 10 bases from J, with 14 bases in between. This CDR3 comprises 13 residues.

The J gene is TRBJ2-5, the V gene TRBV2; 8 positions agree with TRBD1. In germline, CDR1 is SNHLY, CDR2 FYNNEI. With V trimmed by 2 bases and J by 2 bases, 1 base remained unmatched. The CDR3 runs to 14 residues. As DNA, the CDR3 is TGTGCCAGCAGTGAATGGACAGGGCAAGAGACCCAGTACTTC. Amino acids: CASSEWTGQETQYF.

V gene TRBV3-1 (or the pseudogene TRBV3-2) combines with J gene TRBJ1-6; D may be TRBD1 (5 bases). The CDR3 covers 16 residues. From germline, CDR1 is LGHDT and CDR2 YNNKEL (reference sequence). V was shortened by 1 base and J by 8 bases, with 15 bases between the two germline ends. The CDR3 protein is CASSQVDRGPYSPLHF. The CDR3, as DNA: TGTGCCAGCAGCCAAGTAGACAGAGGACCCTATTCACCCCTCCACTTT.

This clone was picked up one time. The chain combines TRBV2 with TRBJ2-2, with 7 bases fitting TRBD1. Looked up from germline, CDR1 is SNHLY and CDR2 is FYNNEI. With 4 bases clipped from V and 5 bases from J, the junction kept 13 bases outside the gene matches. The CDR3 length is 17 residues. As DNA, the CDR3 is TGTGCCAGCAGTGTGGGGTTAGGGGGCATGGAAACCGGGGAGCTGTTTTTT. It yields the protein CASSVGLGGMETGELFF.

The genes are TRBV5-1 and TRBJ1-3; the D is unclear. The CDR3 covers 13 residues. The germline V and J ends were trimmed by 3 bases and 0 bases, with 4 bases remaining between them. Germline V gives CDR1 SGHRS, CDR2 YFSETQ. CDR3 sequence (DNA): TGCGCCAGCAGCTCGTCCTCTGGAAACACCATATATTTT. Its translation is CASSSSSGNTIYF.

The chain employs TRBV19 and TRBJ1-1; D remains ambiguous. Trimming took 5 bases from V and 0 from J, leaving 7 bases between them. Germline V gives CDR1 LNHDA, CDR2 SQIVND (reference sequence). The CDR3 length is 13 residues. This CDR3 reads CASSALMNTEAFF. CDR3 DNA sequence: TGTGCCAGTAGTGCCCTAATGAACACTGAAGCTTTCTTT.

Only one count was recorded for this clone. In DNA, the CDR3 is TGTGCCACCAGTGAAGGGACTAGCTTCTACAATGAGCAGTTCTTC. Encoded protein: CATSEGTSFYNEQFF. The rearrangement joins TRBV24-1 to TRBJ2-1; the match to TRBD2 covers 9 bases. Germline V CDR1 and CDR2: KGHDR, SFDVKD. CDR3 length: 15 residues. Germline trimming cut 4 bases from V and 3 bases from J; bases unmatched to any gene: 3.

Here the CDR3 DNA reads TGTGCCAGCAGTTACTCGAAGGGGCCCTACGAGCAGTACTTC. Residues: CASSYSKGPYEQYF. This chain links TRBV6-5 with TRBJ2-7; perhaps TRBD1 as D (5 bases). Germline assignment: CDR1 MNHEY and CDR2 SVGAGI. CDR3 length: 14 amino acids. V was shortened by 0 bases and J by 2 bases, with 8 bases between the two germline ends.

The chain recombines TRBV5-8 with TRBJ1-4; D gene uncertain. Trimming cost V 4 bases and J 8 bases, with 9 bases left between them. The germline V gene encodes CDR1 SGHTS and CDR2 YDEGEE. The CDR3 totals 12 residues. The CDR3 DNA sequence: TGTGCCAGCAGCCTAGGGAGCGAAAAACTGTTTTTT. Translated: CASSLGSEKLFF.

The chain links TRBV3-1 (or the pseudogene TRBV3-2) to TRBJ1-1; D is unresolved. Trimming shortened V by 4 bases and J by 1 base, and 19 bases separated the two germline ends. Germline CDR1 and CDR2: LGHDT and YNNKEL (reference sequence). This CDR3 spans 17 amino acids. The CDR3 region is CASSPGGPGDWNTEAFF. The CDR3 region has the DNA TGTGCCAGCAGCCCGGGAGGACCCGGAGACTGGAACACTGAAGCTTTCTTT.

The genes are TRBV6-6 and TRBJ2-1, with a possible D match to TRBD2 (6 bases). From germline, CDR1 is MNHNY and CDR2 SVGAGI (reference sequence). V lost 3 bases to trimming and J lost 1 base, with 10 bases between them. The CDR3 loop spans 15 amino acids. CDR3 loop: CASSYLGGSYNEQFF. The CDR3 DNA is TGTGCCAGCAGTTATCTAGGAGGGTCCTACAATGAGCAGTTCTTC.

The chain has TRBV7-2 and TRBJ1-1; D might be TRBD1 (5 bases). The CDR3 length is 16 residues. V was clipped by 1 base and J by 1 base, with 13 bases between them. Germline V gene lookup returns CDR1 SGHTA and CDR2 FQGNSA. The CDR3 sequence: CASSLGPGNGNTEAFF. CDR3 bases: TGTGCCAGCAGCTTAGGGCCAGGGAATGGGAACACTGAAGCTTTCTTT. Based on the CDR3 plus reference TRBV7-2 and TRBJ1-1, the full variable domain is GAGVSQSPSNKVTEKGKDVELRCDPISGHTALYWYRQSLGQGLEFLIYFQGNSAPDKSGLPSDRFSAERTGGSVSTLTIQRTQQEDSAVYLCASSLGPGNGNTEAFFGQGTRLTVV.

V usage is TRBV9 and J usage is TRBJ2-3; 7 nucleotides align to TRBD2. The V gene's germline CDR1 is SGDLS and CDR2 YYNGEE. J was trimmed by 2 bases and V by 3 bases; bases with no gene match: 6. The CDR3 sequence is 15 residues long. For the CDR3, the DNA is TGTGCCAGCAGCGCCAGCGGGGACTACACAGATACGCAGTATTTT. It codes for CASSASGDYTDTQYF.

This chain connects TRBV6-5 to TRBJ1-2, with unresolved D. Germline values: CDR1 MNHEY, CDR2 SVGAGI. The CDR3 sequence is 12 residues long. Trimming took 7 bases from V and 2 from J, leaving 8 bases between them. CDR3 loop: CASISGNYGYTF. CDR3 bases: TGTGCCAGCATTTCGGGAAACTATGGCTACACCTTC.

V and J are TRBV2 and TRBJ1-4; 8 nucleotides line up with TRBD1. The CDR3 extends over 15 amino acids. The V and J ends lost 5 bases and 1 base, in that order; junction bases with no gene match: 3. Per the germline V gene, CDR1 is SNHLY and CDR2 is FYNNEI. The CDR3 is CASSKGQGTNEKLFF. The CDR3 DNA reads as TGTGCCAGCAGTAAAGGACAGGGAACTAATGAAAAACTGTTTTTT.

This chain links TRBV11-3 with TRBJ1-1; D uncertain. Germline V gives CDR1 SGHNT, CDR2 YENEEA. V was cut by 1 base and J by 1 base, with 10 bases left in between. The CDR3 has 15 amino acids. The CDR3 here is CASSLGAGQNTEAFF. CDR3 DNA sequence: TGTGCCAGCAGCTTAGGCGCAGGCCAGAACACTGAAGCTTTCTTT.

The V call is TRBV23-1, the J call TRBJ2-7; maybe TRBD1 (6 bases). TRBV23-1 is an ORF, with its function uncertain. This CDR3 region has 13 residues. Trimming removed 7 bases at V and 5 bases at J, with 15 bases between. The CDR3 protein is CASITRGLHEQYF. The CDR3 DNA follows: TGCGCCAGCATAACCAGGGGCCTCCACGAGCAGTACTTC.

At least ten counts were recorded for this clone. J is TRBJ1-2 and V is TRBV3-1 (or the pseudogene TRBV3-2), with 7 bases identical to TRBD1. The length of the CDR3 is 16 residues. The germline V gene encodes CDR1 LGHDT and CDR2 YNNKEL (reference sequence). V dropped 3 bases and J dropped 9; count of bases not matched to a gene: 16. CDR3 sequence reads: CASSHSGQPQMGSYTF. Here the CDR3 DNA reads TGTGCCAGCAGCCATTCGGGACAGCCTCAGATGGGAAGCTACACCTTC.

The rearrangement uses TRBV5-1 and TRBJ2-7; tentatively, D is TRBD1 (5 bases). CDR1 and CDR2 from the germline V gene are SGHRS and YFSETQ. V was shortened by 0 bases and J by 3 bases, with 13 bases between the two germline ends. CDR3 length: 15 amino acids. The CDR3 protein is CASSLGQGSFYEQYF. CDR3 DNA: TGCGCCAGCAGCTTGGGTCAGGGATCATTCTACGAGCAGTACTTC.

The CDR3 spells CASSLWGQDIYEQYF. As DNA, the CDR3 is TGTGCCAGCAGTTTATGGGGACAGGACATTTACGAGCAGTACTTC. The gene calls are TRBV28 and TRBJ2-7; TRBD1 matches 8 bases. With V trimmed by 0 bases and J by 4 bases, 5 bases remained unmatched. Germline loops: CDR1 MDHEN, CDR2 SYDVKM. The length of the CDR3 is 15 residues. Drawing the rest from reference TRBV28 and TRBJ2-7, the complete variable domain is DVKVTQSSRYLVKRTGEKVFLECVQDMDHENMFWYRQDPGLGLRLIYFSYDVKMKEKGDIPEGYSVSREKKERFSLILESASTNQTSMYLCASSLWGQDIYEQYFGPGTRLTVT.